This T cell receptor beta chain was observed in a study of blood T cell repertoires in COVID-19. Original handling: The assay estimated nucleated cells by amplifying reference gene primers. Measured with immunoSEQ multiplex PCR; TCRdb has only the in-frame clones, and not every one. Clone size and V and J calls were adopted from that table, with D and trimming inferred from the DNA. The sample has about 210,000 clones, approximately 81% seen once. Cohorts were determined from participant-reported clinical history. Germline loops: CDR1 MDHEN, CDR2 SYDVKM. V gave up 6 bases and J gave up 0 bases, with 16 bases separating them. CDR3 length equals 16 residues.

The sequencing input was PBMCs or T cells enriched from blood (not recorded which). V usage is TRBV28 and J usage is TRBJ2-3; tentative D call: TRBD2 (6 bases). The clonotype originates from a woman aged 45-59 years with acute COVID-19. The CDR3 DNA sequence: TGTGCCAGCAGGCGTACCGGGAGTACTAGCACAGATACGCAGTATTTT. This gives the protein CASRRTGSTSTDTQYF.